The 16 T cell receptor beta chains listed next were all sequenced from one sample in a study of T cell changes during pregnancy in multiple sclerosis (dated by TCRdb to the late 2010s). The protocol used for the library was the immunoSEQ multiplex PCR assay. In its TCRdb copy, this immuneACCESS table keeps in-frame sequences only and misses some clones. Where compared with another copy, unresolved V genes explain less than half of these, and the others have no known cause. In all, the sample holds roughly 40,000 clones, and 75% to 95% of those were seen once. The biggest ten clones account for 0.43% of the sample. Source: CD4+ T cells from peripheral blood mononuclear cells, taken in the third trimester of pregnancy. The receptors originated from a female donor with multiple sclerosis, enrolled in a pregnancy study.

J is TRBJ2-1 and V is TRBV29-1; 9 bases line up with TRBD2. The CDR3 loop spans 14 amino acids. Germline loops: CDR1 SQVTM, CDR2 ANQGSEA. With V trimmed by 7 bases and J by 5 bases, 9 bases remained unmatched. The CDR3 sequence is CSATLASGNNEQFF. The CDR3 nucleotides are TGCAGCGCGACATTGGCTAGCGGGAACAATGAGCAGTTCTTC.

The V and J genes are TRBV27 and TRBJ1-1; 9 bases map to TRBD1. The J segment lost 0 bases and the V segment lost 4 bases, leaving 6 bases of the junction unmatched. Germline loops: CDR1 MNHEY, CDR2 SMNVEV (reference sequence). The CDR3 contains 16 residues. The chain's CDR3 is CASSSYRGLVNTEAFF. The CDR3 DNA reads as TGTGCCAGCAGTTCATACAGGGGGCTCGTGAACACTGAAGCTTTCTTT.

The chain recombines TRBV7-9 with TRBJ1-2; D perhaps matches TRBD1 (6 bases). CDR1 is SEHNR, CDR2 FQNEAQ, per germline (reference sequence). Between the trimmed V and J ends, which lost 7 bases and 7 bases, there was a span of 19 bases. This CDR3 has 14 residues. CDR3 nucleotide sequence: TGTGCCAGCACTATAACGACAGCAGGGGCTGGCTACACCTTC. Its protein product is CASTITTAGAGYTF.

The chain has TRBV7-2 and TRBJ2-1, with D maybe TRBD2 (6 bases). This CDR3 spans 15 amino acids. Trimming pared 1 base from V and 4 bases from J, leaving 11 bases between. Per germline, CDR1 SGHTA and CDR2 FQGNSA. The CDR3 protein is CASSLDGSGYNEQFF. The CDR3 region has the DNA TGTGCCAGCAGCTTAGACGGAAGCGGGTACAATGAGCAGTTCTTC.

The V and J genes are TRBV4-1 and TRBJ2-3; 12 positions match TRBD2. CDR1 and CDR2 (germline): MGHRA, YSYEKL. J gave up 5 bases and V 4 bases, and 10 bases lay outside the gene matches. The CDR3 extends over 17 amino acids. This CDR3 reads CASSPRLAGGPGDTQYF. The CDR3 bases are TGCGCCAGCAGCCCCCGCCTAGCGGGAGGGCCAGGAGATACGCAGTATTTT.

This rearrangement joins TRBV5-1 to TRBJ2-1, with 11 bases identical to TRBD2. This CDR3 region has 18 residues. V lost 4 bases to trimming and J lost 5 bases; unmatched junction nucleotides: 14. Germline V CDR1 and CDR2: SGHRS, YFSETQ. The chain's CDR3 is CASSPGPPGTSGNNEQFF. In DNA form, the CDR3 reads TGCGCCAGCAGCCCCGGTCCCCCCGGGACTAGCGGTAACAATGAGCAGTTCTTC.

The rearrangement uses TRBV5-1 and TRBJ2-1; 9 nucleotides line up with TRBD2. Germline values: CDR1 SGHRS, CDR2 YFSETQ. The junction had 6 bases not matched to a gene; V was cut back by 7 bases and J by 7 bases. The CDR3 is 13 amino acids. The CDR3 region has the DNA TGCGCCAGCCTAGCGGGAAATGGGAATGAGCAGTTCTTC. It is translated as CASLAGNGNEQFF.

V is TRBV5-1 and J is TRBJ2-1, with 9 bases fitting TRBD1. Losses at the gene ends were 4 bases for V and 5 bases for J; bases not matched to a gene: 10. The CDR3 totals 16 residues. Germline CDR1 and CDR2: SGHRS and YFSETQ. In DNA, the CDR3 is TGCGCCAGCAGCCATACGGGACAGGGAGGAGACAATGAGCAGTTCTTC. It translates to CASSHTGQGGDNEQFF.

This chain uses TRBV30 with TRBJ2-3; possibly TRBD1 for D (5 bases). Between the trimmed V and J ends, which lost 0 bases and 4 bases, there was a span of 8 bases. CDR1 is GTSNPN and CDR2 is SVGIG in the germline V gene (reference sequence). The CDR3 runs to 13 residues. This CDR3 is CAWSVAGPDTQYF. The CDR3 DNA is TGTGCCTGGAGTGTTGCAGGGCCAGATACGCAGTATTTT.

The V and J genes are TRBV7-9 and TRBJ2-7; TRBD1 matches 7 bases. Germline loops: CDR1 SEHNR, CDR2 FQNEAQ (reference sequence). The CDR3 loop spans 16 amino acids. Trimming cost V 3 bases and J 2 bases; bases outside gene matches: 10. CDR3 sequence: CASSFQETGRTYEQYF. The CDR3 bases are TGTGCCAGCAGCTTTCAAGAGACAGGGAGAACCTACGAGCAGTACTTC.

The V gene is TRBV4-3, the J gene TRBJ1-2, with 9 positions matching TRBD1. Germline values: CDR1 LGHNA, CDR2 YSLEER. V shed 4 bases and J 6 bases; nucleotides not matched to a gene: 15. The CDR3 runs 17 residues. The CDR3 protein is CASSRNGSPGQGNGYTF. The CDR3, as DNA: TGCGCCAGCAGCCGCAATGGATCCCCGGGACAGGGTAATGGCTACACCTTC.

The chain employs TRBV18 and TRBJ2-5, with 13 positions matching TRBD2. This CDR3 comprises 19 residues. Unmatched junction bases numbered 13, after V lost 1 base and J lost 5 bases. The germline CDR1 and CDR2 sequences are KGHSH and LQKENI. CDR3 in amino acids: CASSPQHGTSGTLGETQYF. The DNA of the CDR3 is TGTGCCAGCTCACCACAACACGGGACTAGCGGGACTCTTGGGGAGACCCAGTACTTC.

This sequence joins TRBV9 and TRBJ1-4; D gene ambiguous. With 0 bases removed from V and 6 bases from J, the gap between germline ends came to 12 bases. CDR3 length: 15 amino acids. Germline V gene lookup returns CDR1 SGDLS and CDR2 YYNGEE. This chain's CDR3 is CASSVGGGSHEKLFF. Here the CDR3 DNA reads TGTGCCAGCAGCGTAGGTGGAGGGTCGCATGAAAAACTGTTTTTT.

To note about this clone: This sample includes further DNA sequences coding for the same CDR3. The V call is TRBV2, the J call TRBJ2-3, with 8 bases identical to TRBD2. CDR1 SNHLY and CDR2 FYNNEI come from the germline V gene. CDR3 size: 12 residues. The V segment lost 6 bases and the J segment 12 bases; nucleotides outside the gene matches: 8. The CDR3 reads CASSSGTREQYF. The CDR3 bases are TGTGCCAGCAGCTCCGGGACTAGGGAACAGTATTTT.

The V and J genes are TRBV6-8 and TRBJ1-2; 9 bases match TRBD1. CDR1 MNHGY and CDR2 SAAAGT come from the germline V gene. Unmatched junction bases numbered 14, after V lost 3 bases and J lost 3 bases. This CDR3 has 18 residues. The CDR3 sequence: CASSYELDRGDIDYGYTF. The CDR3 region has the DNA TGTGCCAGCAGTTATGAGCTGGACAGGGGCGATATTGACTATGGCTACACCTTC.

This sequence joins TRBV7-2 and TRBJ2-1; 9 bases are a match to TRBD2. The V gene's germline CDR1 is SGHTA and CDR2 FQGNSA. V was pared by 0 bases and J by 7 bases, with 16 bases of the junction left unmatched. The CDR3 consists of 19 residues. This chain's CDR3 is CASSLALPAGGPFGNEQFF. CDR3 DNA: TGTGCCAGCAGCTTAGCGCTCCCCGCGGGAGGGCCTTTTGGGAATGAGCAGTTCTTC.